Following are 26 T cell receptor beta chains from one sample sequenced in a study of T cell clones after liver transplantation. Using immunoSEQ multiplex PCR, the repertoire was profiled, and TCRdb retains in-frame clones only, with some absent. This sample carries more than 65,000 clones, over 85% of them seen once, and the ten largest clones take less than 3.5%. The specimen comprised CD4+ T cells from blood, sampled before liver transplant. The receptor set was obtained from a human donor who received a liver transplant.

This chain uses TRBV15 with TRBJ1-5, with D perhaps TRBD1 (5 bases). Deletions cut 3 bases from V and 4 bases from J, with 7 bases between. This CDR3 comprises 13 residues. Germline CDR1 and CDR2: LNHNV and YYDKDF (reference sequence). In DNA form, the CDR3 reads TGTGCCACCAGCAGGTCAGGGAATCAGCCCCAGCATTTT. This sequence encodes CATSRSGNQPQHF.

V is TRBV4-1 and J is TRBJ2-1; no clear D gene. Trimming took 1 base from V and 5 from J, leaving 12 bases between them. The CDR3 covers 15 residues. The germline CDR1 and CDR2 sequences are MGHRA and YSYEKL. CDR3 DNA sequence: TGCGCCAGCAGCCAAGCGGCATCTAGGAACAATGAGCAGTTCTTC. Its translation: CASSQAASRNNEQFF.

In DNA, the CDR3 is TGTGCCAGCAGCTTGTCGGTCCTCTACGAGCAGTACTTC. Protein: CASSLSVLYEQYF. The chain carries TRBV5-5 and TRBJ2-7, with D uncertain. Germline loops: CDR1 SGHKS, CDR2 YYEKEE (reference sequence). The V gene lost 1 base and the J gene lost 3 bases, with 8 bases spanning the gap. The CDR3 contains 13 residues.

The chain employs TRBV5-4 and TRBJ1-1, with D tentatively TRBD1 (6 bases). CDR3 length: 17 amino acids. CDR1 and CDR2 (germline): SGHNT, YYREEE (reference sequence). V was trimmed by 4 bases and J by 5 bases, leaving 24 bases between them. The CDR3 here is CASSQGGVGGARTEAFF. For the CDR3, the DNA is TGTGCCAGCAGCCAAGGAGGGGTCGGGGGGGCTAGGACTGAAGCTTTCTTT.

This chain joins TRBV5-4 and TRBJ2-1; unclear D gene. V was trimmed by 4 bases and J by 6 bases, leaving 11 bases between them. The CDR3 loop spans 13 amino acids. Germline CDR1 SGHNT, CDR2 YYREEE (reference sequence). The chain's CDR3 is CASSAGLVNEQFF. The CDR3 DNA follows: TGTGCCAGCAGCGCAGGATTAGTCAATGAGCAGTTCTTC. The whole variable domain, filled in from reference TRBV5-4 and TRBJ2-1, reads ETGVTQSPTHLIKTRGQQVTLRCSSQSGHNTVSWYQQALGQGPQFIFQYYREEENGRGNFPPRFSGLQFPNYSSELNVNALELDDSALYLCASSAGLVNEQFFGPGTRLTVL.

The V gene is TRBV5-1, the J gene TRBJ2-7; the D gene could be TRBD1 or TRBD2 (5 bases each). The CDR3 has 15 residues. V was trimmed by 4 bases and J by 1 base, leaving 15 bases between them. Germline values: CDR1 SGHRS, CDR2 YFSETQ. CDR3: CASSGTGTASYEQYF. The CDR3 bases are TGCGCCAGCAGCGGGACCGGGACGGCGTCCTACGAGCAGTACTTC.

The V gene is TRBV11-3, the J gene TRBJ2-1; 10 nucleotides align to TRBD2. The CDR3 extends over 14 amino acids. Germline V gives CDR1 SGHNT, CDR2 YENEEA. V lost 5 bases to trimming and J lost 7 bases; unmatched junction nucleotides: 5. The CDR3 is CASSLLAGVNEQFF. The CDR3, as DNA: TGTGCCAGCAGCCTCCTAGCGGGAGTTAATGAGCAGTTCTTC.

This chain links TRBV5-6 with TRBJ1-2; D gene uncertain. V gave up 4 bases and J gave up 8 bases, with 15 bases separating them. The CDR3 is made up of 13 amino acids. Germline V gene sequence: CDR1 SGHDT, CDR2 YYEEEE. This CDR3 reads CASSLRAQGGYTF. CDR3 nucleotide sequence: TGTGCCAGCAGCCTCCGGGCCCAAGGAGGCTACACCTTC.

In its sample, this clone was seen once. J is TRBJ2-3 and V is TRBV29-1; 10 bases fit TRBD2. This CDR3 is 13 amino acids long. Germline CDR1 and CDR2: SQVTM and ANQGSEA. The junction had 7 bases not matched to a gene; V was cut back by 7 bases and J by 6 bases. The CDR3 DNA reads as TGCAGCGGTCAGCGGGAGGGTGGGGATACGCAGTATTTT. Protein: CSGQREGGDTQYF.

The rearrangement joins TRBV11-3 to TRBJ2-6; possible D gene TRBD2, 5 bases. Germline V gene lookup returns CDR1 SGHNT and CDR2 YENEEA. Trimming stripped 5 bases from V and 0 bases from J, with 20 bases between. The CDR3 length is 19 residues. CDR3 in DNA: TGTGCCAGCAGCCCGGGGTTCCAGCGGAGAGGCTCTGGGGCCAACGTCCTGACTTTC. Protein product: CASSPGFQRRGSGANVLTF.

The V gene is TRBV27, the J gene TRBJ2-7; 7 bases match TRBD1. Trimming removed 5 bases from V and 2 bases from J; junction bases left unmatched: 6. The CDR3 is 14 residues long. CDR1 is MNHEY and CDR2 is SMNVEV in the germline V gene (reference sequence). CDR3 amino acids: CASSVLTGPYEQYF. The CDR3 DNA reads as TGTGCCAGCAGTGTACTGACAGGGCCCTACGAGCAGTACTTC.

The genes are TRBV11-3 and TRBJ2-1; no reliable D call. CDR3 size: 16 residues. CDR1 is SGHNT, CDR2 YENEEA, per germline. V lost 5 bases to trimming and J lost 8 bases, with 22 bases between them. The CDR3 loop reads CASSRPRSLVSYEQFF. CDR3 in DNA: TGTGCCAGCAGCCGACCTCGGAGCCTCGTGAGTTATGAGCAGTTCTTC.

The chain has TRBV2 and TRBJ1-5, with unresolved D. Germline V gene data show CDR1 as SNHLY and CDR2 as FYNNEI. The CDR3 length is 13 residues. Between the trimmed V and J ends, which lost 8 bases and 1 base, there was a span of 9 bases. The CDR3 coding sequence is TGTGCCAGCCACCCGGGGAGCAATCAGCCCCAGCATTTT. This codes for CASHPGSNQPQHF.

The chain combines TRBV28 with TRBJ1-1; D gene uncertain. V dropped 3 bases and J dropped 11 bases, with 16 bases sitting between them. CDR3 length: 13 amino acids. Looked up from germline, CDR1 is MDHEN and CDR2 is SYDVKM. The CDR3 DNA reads TGTGCCAGCAGTTTCGAGGGTTGGCATGGGGCTTTCTTT. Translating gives CASSFEGWHGAFF.

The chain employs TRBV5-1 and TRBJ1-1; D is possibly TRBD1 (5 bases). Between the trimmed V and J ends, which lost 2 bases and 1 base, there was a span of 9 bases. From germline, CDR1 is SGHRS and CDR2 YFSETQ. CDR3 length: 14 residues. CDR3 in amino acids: CASSLWDPNTEAFF. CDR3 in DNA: TGCGCCAGCAGCTTATGGGACCCGAACACTGAAGCTTTCTTT.

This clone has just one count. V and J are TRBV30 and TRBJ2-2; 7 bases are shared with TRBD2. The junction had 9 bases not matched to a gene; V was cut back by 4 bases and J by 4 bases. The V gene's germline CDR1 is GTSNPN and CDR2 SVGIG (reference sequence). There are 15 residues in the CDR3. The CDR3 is CAWTWGGATTGELFF. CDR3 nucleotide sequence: TGTGCCTGGACCTGGGGGGGAGCCACCACCGGGGAGCTGTTTTTT.

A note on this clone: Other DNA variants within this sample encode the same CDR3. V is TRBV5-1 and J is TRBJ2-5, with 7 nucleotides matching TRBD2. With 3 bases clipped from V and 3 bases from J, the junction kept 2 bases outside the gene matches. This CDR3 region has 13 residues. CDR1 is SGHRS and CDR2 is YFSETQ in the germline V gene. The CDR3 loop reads CASSSGGEETQYF. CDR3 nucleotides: TGCGCCAGCAGCTCGGGAGGCGAAGAGACCCAGTACTTC.

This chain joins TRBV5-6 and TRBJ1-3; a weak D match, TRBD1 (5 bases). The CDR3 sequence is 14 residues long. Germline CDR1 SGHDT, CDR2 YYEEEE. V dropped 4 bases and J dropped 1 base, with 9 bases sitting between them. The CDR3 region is CASSNGGSGNTIYF. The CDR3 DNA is TGTGCCAGCAGCAACGGGGGGTCTGGAAACACCATATATTTT.

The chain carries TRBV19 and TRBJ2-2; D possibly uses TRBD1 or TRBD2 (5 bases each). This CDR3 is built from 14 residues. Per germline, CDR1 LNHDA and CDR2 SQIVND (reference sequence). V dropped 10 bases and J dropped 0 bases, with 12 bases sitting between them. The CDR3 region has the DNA TGTGCCACCGAGGGGCCGGCGAACACCGGGGAGCTGTTTTTT. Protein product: CATEGPANTGELFF.

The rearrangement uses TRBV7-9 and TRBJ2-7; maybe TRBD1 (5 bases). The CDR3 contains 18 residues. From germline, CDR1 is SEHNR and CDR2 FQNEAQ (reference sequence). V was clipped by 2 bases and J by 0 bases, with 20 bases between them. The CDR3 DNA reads TGTGCCAGCAGCTTACCCCCCATGATGACAGAGAGCTCCTACGAGCAGTACTTC. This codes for CASSLPPMMTESSYEQYF.

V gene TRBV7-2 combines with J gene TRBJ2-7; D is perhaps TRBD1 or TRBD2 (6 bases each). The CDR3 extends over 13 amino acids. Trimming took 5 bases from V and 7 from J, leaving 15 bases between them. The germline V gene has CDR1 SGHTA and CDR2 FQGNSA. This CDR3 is CASSRGLRGEQYF. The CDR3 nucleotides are TGTGCCAGCAGCCGGGGACTGAGGGGGGAGCAGTACTTC.

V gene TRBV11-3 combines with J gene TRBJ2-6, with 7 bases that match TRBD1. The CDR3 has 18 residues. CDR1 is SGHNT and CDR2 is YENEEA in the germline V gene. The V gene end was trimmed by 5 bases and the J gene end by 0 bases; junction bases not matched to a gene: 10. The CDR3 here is CASSGAGTAYSGANVLTF. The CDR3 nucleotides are TGTGCCAGCAGCGGGGCCGGGACAGCATACTCTGGGGCCAACGTCCTGACTTTC.

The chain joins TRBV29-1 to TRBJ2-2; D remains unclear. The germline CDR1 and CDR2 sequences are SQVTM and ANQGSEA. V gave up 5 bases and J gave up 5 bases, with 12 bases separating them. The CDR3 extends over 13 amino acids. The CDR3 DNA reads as TGCAGCGTTCAGTTTCCCCTGACCGGGGAGCTGTTTTTT. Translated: CSVQFPLTGELFF.

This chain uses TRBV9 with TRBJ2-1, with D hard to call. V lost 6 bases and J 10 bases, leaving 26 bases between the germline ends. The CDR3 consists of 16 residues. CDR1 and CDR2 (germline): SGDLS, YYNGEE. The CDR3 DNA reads TGTGCCAGCACCTTAAGTGGAGACTCAACCATCGGGGAGCAGTTCTTC. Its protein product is CASTLSGDSTIGEQFF. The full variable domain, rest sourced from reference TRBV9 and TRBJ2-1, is DSGVTQTPKHLITATGQRVTLRCSPRSGDLSVYWYQQSLDQGLQFLIQYYNGEERAKGNILERFSAQQFPDLHSELNLSSLELGDSALYFCASTLSGDSTIGEQFFGPGTRLTVL.

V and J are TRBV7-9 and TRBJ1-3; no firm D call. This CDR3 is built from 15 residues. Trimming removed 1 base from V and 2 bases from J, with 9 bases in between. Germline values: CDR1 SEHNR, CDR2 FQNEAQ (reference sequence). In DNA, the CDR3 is TGTGCCAGCAGCTTAGGGAGGGCGACTGGAAACACCATATATTTT. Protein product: CASSLGRATGNTIYF. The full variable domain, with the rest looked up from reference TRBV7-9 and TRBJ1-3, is DTGVSQNPRHKITKRGQNVTFRCDPISEHNRLYWYRQTLGQGPEFLTYFQNEAQLEKSRLLSDRFSAERPKGSFSTLEIQRTEQGDSAMYLCASSLGRATGNTIYFGEGSWLTVV.

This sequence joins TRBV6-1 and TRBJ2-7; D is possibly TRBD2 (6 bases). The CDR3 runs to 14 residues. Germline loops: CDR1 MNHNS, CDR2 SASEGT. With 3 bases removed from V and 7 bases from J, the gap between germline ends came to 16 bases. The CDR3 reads CASSEFGGMGEQYF. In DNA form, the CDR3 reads TGTGCCAGCAGTGAGTTCGGGGGAATGGGGGAGCAGTACTTC.